This T cell receptor (beta chain) was captured by sequencing in a study of shared clonotypes between healthy human individuals. Across the whole study: Donors consisted of a couple of women and a few men between 18 and 49.

Study observations and caveats: Clonotypes not shared had lower generation probabilities than those common to all four donors. For naive CD4 cells, roughly 5% of clonotypes were shared across a few donors.

CDR3 size: 16 residues. Germline V lookup: CDR1 SGHTS, CDR2 YDEGEE. Trimming took 2 bases from V and 3 from J; bases not matched to a gene: 10. Method: immunoSEQ multiplex PCR; TCRdb's copy keeps in-frame clones and lacks some. Of approximately 2.1 million clones in the sample, approximately 95% were seen once. As regards this clone: Its cognate antigen is unknown.

V usage is TRBV5-8 and J usage is TRBJ2-7, with 8 bases lining up with TRBD1. Source material: naive CD4+ T cells from PBMCs. Subset given: CD45RA+ positively selected. This sequence was found in a man younger than 35 in good health. Some clones in this sample may be carry-over from other donors' samples. The CDR3 nucleotides are TGTGCCAGCAGCTTTGGTAAGGGACAGGCCCTCTACGAGCAGTACTTC. Its protein is CASSFGKGQALYEQYF.